This TCR beta chain was observed in a study of blood T cells in healthy people across ages. The length of the CDR3 is 16 residues. The V gene's germline CDR1 is DFQATT and CDR2 SNEGSKA (reference sequence). Losses at the gene ends were 2 bases for V and 0 bases for J; bases not matched to a gene: 5. Alongside a J-beta primer mix, a sample-barcoded 5' primer served in a second PCR lasting 7 to 11 cycles. Each CDR3 protein is one row after TCRdb ran MiXCR on the 5' RACE reads. The data show roughly 500,000 distinct CDR3 sequences, with 27% seen just once and about a fifth held by the top ten. The chain recombines TRBV20-1 with TRBJ2-1, with 9 positions matching TRBD2. The sequencing sample was made of blood. This clonotype was obtained from a woman aged 70-85 years in good health. This CDR3 reads CSARLAGTSSYNEQFF. The CDR3 DNA reads TGCAGTGCTAGACTAGCGGGGACCTCCTCCTACAATGAGCAGTTCTTC.